This TCR beta chain emerged from a study of blood T cell repertoires in COVID-19. Study-level information: In each case, the material was cDNA or gDNA derived from T cells, B-cell-depleted T cells, or PBMCs.

The method was immunoSEQ multiplex PCR; TCRdb's version includes in-frame clones alone and lacks a portion of them. The sample lists over 100,000 clones, around four fifths occurring once. The CDR3 spans 14 residues. Trimming removed 3 bases from V and 5 bases from J; junction bases left unmatched: 6. Germline lookup yields CDR1 SGHKS and CDR2 YYEKEE (reference sequence). The rearrangement links TRBV5-5 to TRBJ2-7, with 9 positions matching TRBD1. The specimen was peripheral blood. The source of this sequence is a woman in her 70s with acute or convalescent COVID-19. CDR3 region: CASSSWTGDHEQYF. CDR3 nucleotide sequence: TGTGCCAGCAGCTCCTGGACAGGGGACCACGAGCAGTACTTC. Based on the CDR3 plus reference TRBV5-5 and TRBJ2-7, the full variable domain is DAGVTQSPTHLIKTRGQQVTLRCSPISGHKSVSWYQQVLGQGPQFIFQYYEKEERGRGNFPDRFSARQFPNYSSELNVNALLLGDSALYLCASSSWTGDHEQYFGPGTRLTVT.